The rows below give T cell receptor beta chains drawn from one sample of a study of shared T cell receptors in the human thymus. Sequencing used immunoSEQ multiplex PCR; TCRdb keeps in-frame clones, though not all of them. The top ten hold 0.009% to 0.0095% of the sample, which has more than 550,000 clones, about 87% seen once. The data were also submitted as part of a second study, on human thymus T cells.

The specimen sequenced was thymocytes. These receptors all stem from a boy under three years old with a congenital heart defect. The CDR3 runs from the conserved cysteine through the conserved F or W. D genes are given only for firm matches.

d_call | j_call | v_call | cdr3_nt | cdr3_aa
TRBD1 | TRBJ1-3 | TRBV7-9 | TGTGCCAGCAGCACTGACAGGGTGAGGTCGGGTGACTCTGGAAACACCATATATTTT | CASSTDRVRSGDSGNTIYF
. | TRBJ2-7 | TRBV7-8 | TGTGCCAGCAGCTTAGTTAAACGGGCGCAGGGTTACGAGCAGTACTTC | CASSLVKRAQGYEQYF
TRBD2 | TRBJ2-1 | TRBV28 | TGTGCCAGCAGTTTTCTAGCGGGAGTTTCCTACAATGAGCAGTTCTTC | CASSFLAGVSYNEQFF
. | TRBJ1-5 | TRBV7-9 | TGTGCCAGCAGCTCCGGTGCGGGGCAGCCCCAGCATTTT | CASSSGAGQPQHF
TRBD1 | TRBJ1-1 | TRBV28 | TGTGCCAGCAGTTTTCGCCTGGACAGGGGGCGAGGAAATAGGTCGCCTAACACTGAAGCTTTCTTT | CASSFRLDRGRGNRSPNTEAFF
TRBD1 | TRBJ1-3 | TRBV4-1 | TGCGCCAGCAGCCAACCCCCCCGGGACAGGGGAGGCCCCTCTGGAAACACCATATATTTT | CASSQPPRDRGGPSGNTIYF
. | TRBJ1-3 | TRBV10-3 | TGTGCCATCAGTGGTCTCAGGGAGGACACCATATATTTT | CAISGLREDTIYF
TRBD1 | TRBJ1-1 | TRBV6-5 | TGTGCCAGCAGTTACTCGGGACAGTTAAAAGAAGCTTTCTTT | CASSYSGQLKEAFF
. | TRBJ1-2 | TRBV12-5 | TGTGCTAGTGGTTTGGTAGTATCAGGGCCCCACTATGGCTACACCTTC | CASGLVVSGPHYGYTF
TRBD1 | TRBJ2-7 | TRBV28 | TGTGCCAGCAGTCCCCGGACAGGAGGCCTCTACGAGCAGTACTTC | CASSPRTGGLYEQYF
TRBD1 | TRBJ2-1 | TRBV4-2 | TGTGCCAGCAGCCAAGAGGGGCAGGGTGGGGACAGGGGTTACAATGAGCAGTTCTTC | CASSQEGQGGDRGYNEQFF
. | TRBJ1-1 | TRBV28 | TGTGCCAGCAGCACCTCCTCACTAGGGGGGGGTAGGTACGACACTGAAGCTTTCTTT | CASSTSSLGGGRYDTEAFF
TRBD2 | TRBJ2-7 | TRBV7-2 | TGTGCCAGCAGCTGCGGGACTAGCGGGGGACCCAGCTCCTACGAGCAGTACTTC | CASSCGTSGGPSSYEQYF
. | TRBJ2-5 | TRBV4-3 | TGCGCCAGCAGCCAAGATCCGGGGAAGCCCCAAGAGACCCAGTACTTC | CASSQDPGKPQETQYF
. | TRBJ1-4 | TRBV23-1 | TGCGCCAGCGGGGGGGTATCCGGAAAACTGTTTTTT | CASGGVSGKLFF
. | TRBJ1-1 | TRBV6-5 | TGTGCCAGCAGTTCCGCTTCAGTGAACACTGAAGCTTTCTTT | CASSSASVNTEAFF
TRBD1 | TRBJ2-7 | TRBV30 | TGTGCCTGGAAGTCATGGGGGACAGAAGAAGCCTACGAGCAGTACTTC | CAWKSWGTEEAYEQYF
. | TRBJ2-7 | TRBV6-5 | TGTGCCAGCAGTTACGCAGCCTCTACTAGCTTCGGGCAGTACTTC | CASSYAASTSFGQYF